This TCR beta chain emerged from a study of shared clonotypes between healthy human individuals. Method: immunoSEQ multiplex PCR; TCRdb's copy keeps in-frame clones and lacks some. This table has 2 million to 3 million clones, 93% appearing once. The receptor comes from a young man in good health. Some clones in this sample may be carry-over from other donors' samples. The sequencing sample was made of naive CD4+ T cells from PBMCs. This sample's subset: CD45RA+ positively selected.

The CDR3 protein is CASSRTPQAKNIQYF. The DNA of the CDR3 is TGCGCCAGCAGCAGGACCCCCCAAGCCAAAAACATTCAGTACTTC. The chain couples TRBV5-1 to TRBJ2-4; D gene ambiguous. The CDR3 is made up of 15 amino acids. V was cut by 4 bases and J by 0 bases, with 11 bases left in between. CDR1 is SGHRS and CDR2 is YFSETQ in the germline V gene.